The 22 T cell receptor beta chains below were found in one sample sequenced in a study of blood T cell repertoires in COVID-19. Sequenced by immunoSEQ multiplex PCR; TCRdb stores in-frame clones only, minus some. This table has about 140,000 clones, about 86% appearing once. Sequencing was done on a sample of peripheral blood. Every receptor here comes from a woman in her sixties with acute or convalescent COVID-19.

V gene TRBV6-5 combines with J gene TRBJ1-2; possibly TRBD1 for D (6 bases). CDR1 is MNHEY and CDR2 is SVGAGI in the germline V gene. Trimming removed 4 bases from V and 8 bases from J, with 14 bases in between. This CDR3 has 13 residues. The CDR3 is CASSLNRVRGYTF. The CDR3 DNA is TGTGCCAGCAGTTTAAACAGGGTGCGGGGCTACACCTTC.

V and J are TRBV12-3 or TRBV12-4 and TRBJ2-7; unclear D gene. The V end lost 3 bases, the J end lost 5 bases, and 5 bases lay between the germline ends. CDR3 length: 11 residues. In DNA form, the CDR3 reads TGTGCCAGCAGTTTTTCTGACGAGCAGTACTTC. This encodes CASSFSDEQYF.

The chain couples TRBV7-2 to TRBJ1-5; no firm D call. Trimming removed 6 bases from V and 7 bases from J, with 13 bases in between. CDR1 SGHTA and CDR2 FQGNSA come from the germline V gene. The CDR3 spans 13 residues. The chain's CDR3 is CASRSERSQPQHF. In DNA, the CDR3 is TGTGCCAGCAGATCAGAGCGGAGCCAGCCCCAGCATTTT.

V gene TRBV7-2 combines with J gene TRBJ1-3, with 8 positions matching TRBD1. In germline, CDR1 is SGHTA, CDR2 FQGNSA. The CDR3 runs 15 residues. V shed 5 bases and J 0 bases; nucleotides not matched to a gene: 3. CDR3 residues: CASSLDRGSGNTIYF. CDR3 DNA: TGTGCCAGCAGCCTTGACAGGGGCTCTGGAAACACCATATATTTT.

The chain uses TRBV14 and TRBJ2-1; 8 nucleotides align to TRBD1. CDR3 size: 16 residues. Unmatched junction bases numbered 6, after V lost 3 bases and J lost 2 bases. Germline CDR1 and CDR2: SGHDN and FVKESK. CDR3 sequence (DNA): TGTGCCAGCAGCCACTACGACAGGGGCCCCTACAATGAGCAGTTCTTC. Its protein is CASSHYDRGPYNEQFF.

This chain joins TRBV3-1 (or the pseudogene TRBV3-2) and TRBJ2-7; 7 bases agree with TRBD1. J lost 9 bases, V lost 1 base, and 3 bases had no gene match. The germline gives CDR1 LGHDT, CDR2 YNNKEL (reference sequence). The CDR3 covers 12 residues. The CDR3: CASSQGQGWQYF. The CDR3 DNA is TGTGCCAGCAGCCAAGGACAGGGCTGGCAGTACTTC.

The gene calls are TRBV5-1 and TRBJ1-6; D uncertain. The CDR3 sequence is 17 residues long. Germline values: CDR1 SGHRS, CDR2 YFSETQ. The germline V and J ends were trimmed by 0 bases and 6 bases, with 16 bases remaining between them. This CDR3 reads CASSLDPPVSFNSPLHF. Written as DNA, the CDR3 is TGCGCCAGCAGCTTGGACCCTCCCGTGAGTTTTAATTCACCCCTCCACTTT.

This chain links TRBV7-9 with TRBJ1-4; 8 bases are shared with TRBD1. The V segment lost 1 base and the J segment 8 bases; nucleotides outside the gene matches: 3. The CDR3 contains 14 residues. Per the germline V gene, CDR1 is SEHNR and CDR2 is FQNEAQ (reference sequence). The DNA of the CDR3 is TGTGCCAGCAGCTTAGACAGGGGGGGAGAAAAACTGTTTTTT. This encodes CASSLDRGGEKLFF.

The chain combines TRBV6-5 with TRBJ1-4; 9 bases align to TRBD1. After removal of 6 bases from V and 2 bases from J, the junction contained 4 bases not matched to a gene. CDR3 length: 15 amino acids. Germline CDR1 MNHEY, CDR2 SVGAGI. This CDR3 is CASRKGTGTNEKLFF. As DNA, the CDR3 is TGTGCCAGCAGGAAAGGGACAGGGACTAATGAAAAACTGTTTTTT.

The chain carries TRBV12-3 or TRBV12-4 and TRBJ2-6; 7 nucleotides agree with TRBD2. The CDR3 has 13 residues. CDR3 nucleotide sequence: TGTGGGAGCGGGGCGAGTGGGGCCAACGTCCTGACTTTC. It yields the protein CGSGASGANVLTF.

The chain recombines TRBV28 with TRBJ1-1; D gene ambiguous. Trimming pared 4 bases from V and 0 bases from J, leaving 6 bases between. The CDR3 is 13 amino acids. From germline, CDR1 is MDHEN and CDR2 SYDVKM. This CDR3 is CASSSTLNTEAFF. In DNA form, the CDR3 reads TGTGCCAGCAGTTCTACCTTGAACACTGAAGCTTTCTTT. Supplemented by reference TRBV28 and TRBJ1-1, the full variable domain reads DVKVTQSSRYLVKRTGEKVFLECVQDMDHENMFWYRQDPGLGLRLIYFSYDVKMKEKGDIPEGYSVSREKKERFSLILESASTNQTSMYLCASSSTLNTEAFFGQGTRLTVV.

V and J are TRBV27 and TRBJ2-7; D is perhaps TRBD1 (6 bases). The V gene lost 5 bases and the J gene lost 5 bases, with 10 bases spanning the gap. Germline V CDR1 and CDR2: MNHEY, SMNVEV (reference sequence). The CDR3 runs to 12 residues. The CDR3 DNA follows: TGTGCCAGCAGTGCTACAGGGAACGAGCAGTACTTC. It translates to CASSATGNEQYF.

This clone appeared once. This chain uses TRBV7-6 with TRBJ2-2; 11 positions match TRBD1. The J segment lost 0 bases and the V segment lost 1 base, leaving 4 bases of the junction unmatched. Germline values: CDR1 SGHVS, CDR2 FNYEAQ. The CDR3 runs to 18 residues. The CDR3 spells CASSLGTGGRANTGELFF. CDR3 coding DNA: TGTGCCAGCAGCTTAGGGACAGGGGGCCGCGCGAACACCGGGGAGCTGTTTTTT.

The rearrangement uses TRBV4-1 and TRBJ2-7, with 11 positions matching TRBD2. The CDR3 runs 15 residues. J gave up 2 bases and V 1 base, and 1 base lay outside the gene matches. The germline V gene has CDR1 MGHRA and CDR2 YSYEKL. The CDR3 coding sequence is TGCGCCAGCAGCCAAGGACTAGCGGGGCCCTACGAGCAGTACTTC. It specifies CASSQGLAGPYEQYF.

In this sample, this clone turned up once. At one end the junction does not follow the germline gene, possibly because of a read error. The chain links TRBV7-9 to TRBJ1-2; tentative D call: TRBD1 (6 bases). This CDR3 comprises 14 residues. Per germline, CDR1 SEHNR and CDR2 FQNEAQ (reference sequence). CDR3 in amino acids: CASSFAQGEYGCTF. CDR3 coding DNA: TGTGCCAGCAGCTTCGCACAGGGTGAATATGGCTGCACCTTC.

This clone came up many times. The V gene is TRBV6-5, the J gene TRBJ1-4; 7 bases align to TRBD1. The CDR3 spans 12 residues. After removal of 4 bases from V and 8 bases from J, the junction contained 1 base not matched to a gene. Germline CDR1 MNHEY, CDR2 SVGAGI. The CDR3: CASSSGGEKLFF. CDR3 DNA sequence: TGTGCCAGCAGTTCAGGGGGGGAAAAACTGTTTTTT.

V usage is TRBV30 and J usage is TRBJ1-5; 11 positions agree with TRBD1. Germline CDR1 and CDR2: GTSNPN and SVGIG (reference sequence). V shed 2 bases, J shed 5 bases, and the junction held 2 bases outside the gene matches. The CDR3 consists of 14 residues. The chain's CDR3 is CAWSTGQGDQPQHF. In DNA, the CDR3 is TGTGCCTGGAGTACGGGACAGGGGGATCAGCCCCAGCATTTT. Full variable domain (outside the CDR3, taken from reference TRBV30 and TRBJ1-5): SQTIHQWPATLVQPVGSPLSLECTVEGTSNPNLYWYRQAAGRGLQLLFYSVGIGQISSEVPQNLSASRPQDRQFILSSKKLLLSDSGFYLCAWSTGQGDQPQHFGDGTRLSIL.

The chain is built from TRBV2 and TRBJ1-2; TRBD1 might be the D (6 bases). Germline V CDR1 and CDR2: SNHLY, FYNNEI. The CDR3 is made up of 14 amino acids. Trimming took off 6 bases at V and 2 bases at J, with 13 bases between the two ends. DNA for the CDR3: TGTGCCAGCAGACTACAGGGTCAGAACTATGGCTACACCTTC. It encodes CASRLQGQNYGYTF.

The chain is built from TRBV7-9 and TRBJ2-1; the D gene is possibly TRBD1 (6 bases). V lost 4 bases and J 4 bases, leaving 11 bases between the germline ends. The CDR3 sequence is 14 residues long. Germline CDR1 and CDR2: SEHNR and FQNEAQ (reference sequence). The CDR3 loop is CASSYPDRYNEQFF. For the CDR3, the DNA is TGTGCCAGCAGCTACCCGGACAGATACAATGAGCAGTTCTTC.

The chain uses TRBV5-1 and TRBJ1-3; 8 positions agree with TRBD1. The trim removed 4 bases at V and 3 bases at J, leaving 9 bases unmatched. Germline V gene lookup returns CDR1 SGHRS and CDR2 YFSETQ. CDR3 length: 16 amino acids. The CDR3 loop is CASSPQGARVGNTIYF. The DNA for the CDR3 is TGCGCCAGCAGCCCCCAGGGGGCGAGGGTTGGAAACACCATATATTTT.

The chain's CDR3 is CSATGNTEAFF. For the CDR3, the DNA is TGCAGCGCTACGGGGAACACTGAAGCTTTCTTT. The rearrangement joins TRBV29-1 to TRBJ1-1; the D is unclear. Germline lookup yields CDR1 SQVTM and CDR2 ANQGSEA. This CDR3 comprises 11 residues. V lost 7 bases and J lost 1, with 7 bases in between.

The chain has TRBV6-5 and TRBJ1-1; a possible D gene is TRBD1 (5 bases). The V gene lost 2 bases and the J gene lost 6 bases, with 13 bases spanning the gap. The CDR3 is 14 residues long. In germline, CDR1 is MNHEY, CDR2 SVGAGI. The CDR3 DNA reads TGTGCCAGCAGTTACGCGGGAAGGGACTCTGAAGCTTTCTTT. Encoded protein: CASSYAGRDSEAFF.